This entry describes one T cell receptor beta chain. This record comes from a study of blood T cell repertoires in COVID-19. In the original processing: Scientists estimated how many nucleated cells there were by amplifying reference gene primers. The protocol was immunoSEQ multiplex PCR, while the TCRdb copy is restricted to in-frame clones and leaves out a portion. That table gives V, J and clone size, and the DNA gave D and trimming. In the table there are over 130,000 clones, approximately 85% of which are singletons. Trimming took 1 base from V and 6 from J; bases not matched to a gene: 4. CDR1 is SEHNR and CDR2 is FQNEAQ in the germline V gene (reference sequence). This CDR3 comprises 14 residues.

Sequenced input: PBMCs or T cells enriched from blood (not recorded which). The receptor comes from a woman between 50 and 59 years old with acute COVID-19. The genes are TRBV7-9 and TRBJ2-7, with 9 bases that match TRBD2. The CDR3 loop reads CASSLGGRASEQYF. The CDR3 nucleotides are TGTGCCAGCAGCTTAGGCGGGAGGGCCTCCGAGCAGTACTTC.